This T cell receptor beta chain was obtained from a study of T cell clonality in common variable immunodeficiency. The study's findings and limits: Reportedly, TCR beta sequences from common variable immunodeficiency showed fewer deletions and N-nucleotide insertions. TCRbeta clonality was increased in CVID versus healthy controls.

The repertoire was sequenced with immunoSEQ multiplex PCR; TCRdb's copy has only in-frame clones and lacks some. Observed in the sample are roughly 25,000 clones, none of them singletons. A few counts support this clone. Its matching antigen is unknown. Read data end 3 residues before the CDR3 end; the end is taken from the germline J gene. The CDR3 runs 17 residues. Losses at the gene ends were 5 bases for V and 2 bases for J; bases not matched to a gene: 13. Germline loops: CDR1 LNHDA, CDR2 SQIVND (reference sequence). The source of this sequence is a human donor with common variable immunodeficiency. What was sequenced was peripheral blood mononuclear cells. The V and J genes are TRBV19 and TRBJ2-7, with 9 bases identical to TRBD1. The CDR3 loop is CASSSKHGQGIAYEQYF. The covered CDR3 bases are TGTGCCAGTAGTTCGAAACACGGACAGGGGATTGCCTACGAG. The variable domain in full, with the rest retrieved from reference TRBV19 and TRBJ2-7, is DGGITQSPKYLFRKEGQNVTLSCEQNLNHDAMYWYRQDPGQGLRLIYYSQIVNDFQKGDIAEGYSVSREKKESFPLTVTSAQKNPTAFYLCASSSKHGQGIAYEQYFGPGTRLTVT.